The 24 T cell receptor beta chains in this list originate from one sample, sequenced in a study of response to subunit inactivated influenza vaccine. MiXCR, applied by TCRdb to the RT-PCR reads, yields one record per CDR3 protein. This table holds about 540,000 distinct CDR3 sequences, approximately 24% found once. These data are also associated with another study on T cells expressing NK-cell markers. That source notes: 5'RACE template switching with UMIs generated TCR beta cDNA.

The source material was CD4+ T cells sorted from PBMCs, sampled 11 to 12 days after vaccination. These receptors were collected from a man aged 45-65 years who received an inactivated influenza vaccine.

The rearrangement uses TRBV12-3 or TRBV12-4 and TRBJ2-1; 7 nucleotides align to TRBD2. J gave up 14 bases and V 4 bases, and 5 bases lay outside the gene matches. The CDR3 runs 11 residues. The CDR3 region is CASSWGTKKFF. The CDR3 DNA reads TGTGCCAGCAGTTGGGGGACTAAAAAGTTCTTC.

This clonotype appeared a few times. The V and J genes are TRBV5-6 and TRBJ2-5; 10 nucleotides line up with TRBD1. The CDR3 runs 14 residues. The germline V gene encodes CDR1 SGHDT and CDR2 YYEEEE. V shed 5 bases and J 4 bases; nucleotides not matched to a gene: 5. DNA of the CDR3: TGTGCCAGCAGGCGCCGGGACAGGGGAGAGACCCAGTACTTC. Residues: CASRRRDRGETQYF.

The genes are TRBV18 and TRBJ2-1, with TRBD2 matching over 9 bases. The germline CDR1 and CDR2 sequences are KGHSH and LQKENI. This CDR3 has 17 amino acids. V was clipped by 4 bases and J by 2 bases; unmatched bases: 9. The CDR3 region is CASSRQMSGRPYNEQFF. The CDR3, as DNA: TGTGCCAGCTCACGACAGATGAGCGGGAGGCCCTACAATGAGCAGTTCTTC. The complete variable domain, with remaining parts taken from reference TRBV18 and TRBJ2-1, reads NAGVMQNPRHLVRRRGQEARLRCSPMKGHSHVYWYRQLPEEGLKFMVYLQKENIIDESGMPKERFSAEFPKEGPSILRIQQVVRGDSAAYFCASSRQMSGRPYNEQFFGPGTRLTVL.

A note on this clonotype: The DNA is left out, because the CDR3 cannot be placed on it with certainty; the CDR3 is given as TCRdb lists it. V and J are TRBV14 and TRBJ2-7; the table's D call of TRBD1 was not tested on the DNA. The CDR3 sequence runs 13 residues, both termini included. Germline V CDR1 and CDR2: SGHDN, FVKESK. CDR3 amino acids: CASSQFGQGISYF.

This chain links TRBV11-1 with TRBJ2-2; possible D gene TRBD2, 5 bases. The V end was cut by 2 bases, the J end by 0 bases, with 16 bases between. The germline V gene has CDR1 SGHAT and CDR2 FQDESV (reference sequence). There are 18 residues in the CDR3. The CDR3 here is CASSLSRGGRANTGELFF. For the CDR3, the DNA is TGTGCCAGCAGCTTATCAAGAGGCGGGCGAGCGAACACCGGGGAGCTGTTTTTT.

The chain has TRBV5-1 and TRBJ1-3; weak D call: TRBD1 (6 bases). The CDR3 contains 15 residues. Germline assignment: CDR1 SGHRS and CDR2 YFSETQ. Trimming removed 3 bases at V and 0 bases at J, with 10 bases between. This chain's CDR3 is CASSWDMSSGNTIYF. The CDR3 DNA reads TGCGCCAGCAGCTGGGACATGAGCTCTGGAAACACCATATATTTT.

This clonotype occurred a few times. The J gene is TRBJ2-3, the V gene TRBV12-3 or TRBV12-4; perhaps TRBD1 as D (6 bases). Deletions cut 6 bases from V and 2 bases from J, with 15 bases between. The CDR3 contains 15 residues. The DNA for the CDR3 is TGTGCCAGCAGACTCAGGGGCCGCCCCACAGATACGCAGTATTTT. Translation gives CASRLRGRPTDTQYF.

This clonotype was detected only a few times. J is TRBJ2-5 and V is TRBV24-1, with 9 bases matching TRBD2. Germline CDR1 KGHDR, CDR2 SFDVKD. The CDR3 covers 16 residues. Unmatched junction bases numbered 7, after V lost 4 bases and J lost 2 bases. CDR3 DNA sequence: TGTGCCACCAGTGAAGCGGGACTAGCTAATCAAGAGACCCAGTACTTC. Its translation: CATSEAGLANQETQYF.

The sample holds a few counts of this clonotype. The CDR3 spells CASSQPGASGRLAPFF. The CDR3 nucleotides read TGTGCCAGCAGCCAACCCGGGGCTAGCGGGAGGCTCGCCCCGTTCTTC. The chain links TRBV4-2 to TRBJ2-1, with TRBD2 matching over 11 bases. Looked up from germline, CDR1 is LGHNA and CDR2 is YNFKEQ. Trimming removed 2 bases from V and 15 bases from J; junction bases left unmatched: 15. The CDR3 covers 16 residues.

This clonotype has a handful of counts. The chain couples TRBV3-1 to TRBJ2-5, with a possible D match to TRBD1 (5 bases). Deletions cut 1 base from V and 9 bases from J, with 12 bases between. Germline values: CDR1 LGHDT, CDR2 YNNKEL (reference sequence). The CDR3 has 13 residues. CDR3 DNA: TGTGCCAGCAGCCAAGGGGTACAGGCATCCCAGTACTTC. It specifies CASSQGVQASQYF.

At least ten counts were recorded for this clonotype. The chain uses TRBV3-1 and TRBJ2-2, with TRBD2 matching 12 bases. J lost 7 bases, V lost 6 bases, and 6 bases had no gene match. Germline CDR1 LGHDT, CDR2 YNNKEL (reference sequence). The CDR3 contains 15 residues. CDR3: CASRTSGRFGGELFF. In DNA form, the CDR3 reads TGTGCCAGCAGGACTAGCGGGAGATTCGGCGGGGAGCTGTTTTTT.

This clonotype was picked up a small number of times. V gene TRBV28 combines with J gene TRBJ2-7, with 7 bases matching TRBD1. In germline, CDR1 is MDHEN, CDR2 SYDVKM. This CDR3 has 15 amino acids. Germline trimming cut 5 bases from V and 2 bases from J; bases unmatched to any gene: 9. The CDR3 nucleotides read TGTGCCAGCAGTAGAGAGTTGACAGGGACCTACGAGCAGTACTTC. Its protein product is CASSRELTGTYEQYF.

This clonotype was counted a few times. The DNA for the CDR3 is TGCGCCAGCAGCCAAGACCTAGCGGGAGGGCCGTTCGGTCCCTACAATGAGCAGTTCTTC. This codes for CASSQDLAGGPFGPYNEQFF. This sequence joins TRBV4-1 and TRBJ2-1, with 12 bases that match TRBD2. This CDR3 comprises 20 residues. J was trimmed by 2 bases and V by 0 bases; bases with no gene match: 11. Germline CDR1 MGHRA, CDR2 YSYEKL.

A note on this clonotype: A much larger clone differs from this one at a single base, so this may be a read error. The chain links TRBV7-8 to TRBJ1-5; D ambiguous. The CDR3 is 15 residues long. With 2 bases removed from V and 4 bases from J, the gap between germline ends came to 12 bases. Germline V gene sequence: CDR1 SGHVS, CDR2 FQNEAQ. Here the CDR3 reads CASSLRPGNNQPQHF. The CDR3 DNA reads TGTGCCAGCAGCTTAAGGCCAGGCAATAATCAGCCCCAGCATTTT.

This clonotype was detected only a few times. The V call is TRBV29-1, the J call TRBJ2-1, with D possibly TRBD1 on 6 matching bases. The CDR3 has 14 amino acids. Germline V lookup: CDR1 SQVTM, CDR2 ANQGSEA. Trimming took off 7 bases at V and 6 bases at J, with 19 bases between the two ends. As DNA, the CDR3 is TGCAGCGCAAAGACAGGAGCTGACCGCAATGAGCAGTTCTTC. Translating it yields CSAKTGADRNEQFF.

This clonotype was found a few times. This chain links TRBV5-1 with TRBJ1-1, with a possible D match to TRBD1 (5 bases). The germline CDR1 and CDR2 sequences are SGHRS and YFSETQ. This CDR3 region has 15 residues. Trimming cost V 0 bases and J 0 bases, with 9 bases left between them. The CDR3 protein is CASSLEWGMNTEAFF. In nucleotides, the CDR3 is TGCGCCAGCAGCTTGGAGTGGGGGATGAACACTGAAGCTTTCTTT.

This clonotype appeared many times. The J gene is TRBJ2-7, the V gene TRBV29-1; 8 nucleotides agree with TRBD1. J was trimmed by 2 bases and V by 4 bases; bases with no gene match: 4. CDR3 length: 13 amino acids. The V gene's germline CDR1 is SQVTM and CDR2 ANQGSEA. The CDR3 loop reads CSVGTGPTYEQYF. In DNA, the CDR3 is TGCAGCGTTGGGACAGGGCCCACCTACGAGCAGTACTTC.

This clonotype was seen repeatedly, ten times or more. V is TRBV6-5 and J is TRBJ2-3; D is undetermined. CDR3 length equals 10 residues. Germline loops: CDR1 MNHEY, CDR2 SVGAGI. V was shortened by 8 bases and J by 5 bases, with 5 bases between the two germline ends. The CDR3 here is CASGIDTQYF. CDR3 DNA: TGTGCCAGCGGAATAGATACGCAGTATTTT.

V is TRBV20-1 and J is TRBJ1-5; tentative D call: TRBD1 (5 bases). V was pared by 7 bases and J by 4 bases, with 17 bases between. CDR1 is DFQATT, CDR2 SNEGSKA, per germline (reference sequence). The CDR3 spans 14 residues. In nucleotides, the CDR3 is TGCAGTGTTGCGGCGGGACCCCCAAATCAGCCCCAGCATTTT. Protein: CSVAAGPPNQPQHF.

This chain uses TRBV6-2 or TRBV6-3 with TRBJ2-5; 9 nucleotides agree with TRBD1. This CDR3 has 13 residues. Germline V lookup: CDR1 MNHEY, CDR2 SVGEGT. The junction had 5 bases not matched to a gene; V was cut back by 2 bases and J by 10 bases. The CDR3 loop reads CASSYTGGSVQYF. The CDR3 bases are TGTGCCAGCAGTTACACAGGGGGCTCAGTCCAGTACTTC.

This clonotype was seen only a few times. The chain uses TRBV12-3 or TRBV12-4 and TRBJ2-5; 11 bases agree with TRBD2. V dropped 1 base and J dropped 4; count of bases not matched to a gene: 8. This CDR3 comprises 17 residues. The CDR3 nucleotides read TGTGCCAGCAGTTTAGGGTTATTAGCGGGAGGGAGAGAGACCCAGTACTTC. Its protein is CASSLGLLAGGRETQYF.

J is TRBJ1-5 and V is TRBV6-2 or TRBV6-3; D remains unclear. The V gene lost 6 bases and the J gene lost 3 bases, with 6 bases spanning the gap. The CDR3 is 12 amino acids. CDR1 MNHEY and CDR2 SVGEGT come from the germline V gene. The CDR3: CASRIFNQPQHF. As DNA, the CDR3 is TGTGCCAGCAGAATCTTCAATCAGCCCCAGCATTTT.

The rearrangement uses TRBV12-5 and TRBJ1-1, with 7 bases aligning to TRBD1. Germline V gene sequence: CDR1 LGHNT, CDR2 FRNRAP. This CDR3 comprises 19 residues. V shed 0 bases, J shed 2 bases, and the junction held 15 bases outside the gene matches. CDR3 residues: CASGLVPNDGQAVNTEAFF. DNA of the CDR3: TGTGCTAGTGGTTTGGTCCCGAATGATGGACAGGCCGTCAACACTGAAGCTTTCTTT.

The chain carries TRBV11-2 and TRBJ2-5; D perhaps matches TRBD2 (5 bases). The V end lost 5 bases, the J end lost 5 bases, and 18 bases lay between the germline ends. CDR1 is SGHAT and CDR2 is FQNNGV in the germline V gene. CDR3 size: 15 residues. The CDR3 loop is CASSITDSSLETQYF. In DNA, the CDR3 is TGTGCCAGCAGCATAACGGACTCTTCGTTGGAGACCCAGTACTTC.